One and the same sample provided the 25 T cell receptor beta chains below, sequenced in a study of CXCR3-negative and CXCR3-positive naive CD8 T cells. The TRB libraries of cDNA were built by UMI-labeled 5' RACE. From its re-call of the 5' RACE reads, TCRdb lists each CDR3 protein once, without DNA. Its table lists 56,000 or so distinct CDR3 sequences. The specimen sequenced was memory CD8+ T cells from blood. All receptors come from a human donor in good health. Some clones in this sample may be carry-over from other donors' samples.

The chain carries TRBV7-9 and TRBJ2-1; lacking DNA, the TRBD2 call made by TCRdb goes unchecked. CDR1 and CDR2 from the germline V gene are SEHNR and FQNEAQ (reference sequence). The CDR3 consists of 17 residues. This chain's CDR3 is CASSSVGGAGLYNEQFF.

The chain is built from TRBV4-1 and TRBJ2-5. CDR3 size: 16 residues. Germline CDR1 is MGHRA and CDR2 is YSYEKL. The chain's CDR3 is CASSRVPLEGQETQYF.

This clonotype is medium-sized by frequency. The J gene is TRBJ1-1, the V gene TRBV21-1; TCRdb outputs TRBD1, but without DNA this stays unchecked. TRBV21-1 is a pseudogene locus. This CDR3 region has 18 residues. This chain's CDR3 is CASSSQPRVQGTNTEAFF.

The chain recombines TRBV11-2 with TRBJ2-1; lacking DNA, the TRBD2 call made by TCRdb goes unchecked. Germline loops: CDR1 SGHAT, CDR2 FQNNGV. The CDR3 has 15 amino acids. CDR3 in amino acids: CASSLGLAGLNEQFF.

The rearrangement joins TRBV29-1 to TRBJ2-1; the D call from TCRdb, TRBD1, cannot be confirmed without DNA. Germline loops: CDR1 SQVTM, CDR2 ANQGSEA. CDR3 length: 11 residues. CDR3 loop: CSATGYNEQFF.

The V and J genes are TRBV29-1 and TRBJ2-7; TCRdb proposes TRBD1, but this gene call is untestable without DNA. The germline CDR1 and CDR2 sequences are SQVTM and ANQGSEA. This CDR3 has 15 amino acids. CDR3 sequence: CSVVGGGRDIYEQYF.

This chain links TRBV29-1 with TRBJ1-1; TCRdb names TRBD1, which stays unverified in the absence of DNA. The CDR3 consists of 14 residues. Per germline, CDR1 SQVTM and CDR2 ANQGSEA. CDR3 amino acids: CSVDVPGKNTEAFF.

The CDR3 sequence is CASSLASFGQADYGYTF. The V gene is TRBV12-3 or TRBV12-4, the J gene TRBJ1-2; as DNA is missing, the TRBD1 call by TCRdb cannot be tested. The CDR3 is made up of 17 amino acids.

The rearrangement joins TRBV6-5 to TRBJ2-5; TCRdb's D gene call, TRBD1, goes unchecked for lack of DNA. Per germline, CDR1 MNHEY and CDR2 SVGAGI. The CDR3 has 14 residues. The CDR3 reads CAAQGLGRQETQYF.

The rearrangement joins TRBV10-3 to TRBJ2-7; the TCRdb D gene call, TRBD1, has no DNA to confirm it. Germline V gives CDR1 ENHRY, CDR2 SYGVKD. CDR3 length: 14 amino acids. The CDR3 is CAISIRDTDYEQYF.

The chain couples TRBV7-6 to TRBJ2-3; TCRdb's D gene call, TRBD2, goes unchecked for lack of DNA. Germline CDR1 SGHVS, CDR2 FNYEAQ. The CDR3 sequence is 16 residues long. The CDR3 is CASSRDFVWGTDTQYF.

The rearrangement uses TRBV6-1 and TRBJ1-1. From germline, CDR1 is MNHNS and CDR2 SASEGT. This CDR3 spans 13 amino acids. CDR3: CASESRTMSEAFF.

The chain employs TRBV6-1 and TRBJ2-7; the D call from TCRdb, TRBD1, cannot be confirmed without DNA. The germline CDR1 and CDR2 sequences are MNHNS and SASEGT. The CDR3 length is 15 residues. The CDR3 sequence is CASSPETGTSYEQYF.

The chain links TRBV7-9 to TRBJ2-7; TCRdb reports TRBD1, a call that lacks DNA to check it against. The CDR3 is 16 residues long. Germline values: CDR1 SEHNR, CDR2 FQNEAQ (reference sequence). The CDR3 loop reads CASSLSGQVYSYEQYF.

The chain uses TRBV20-1 and TRBJ1-6; checking the TCRdb D call of TRBD1 is not possible without DNA. The CDR3 length is 13 residues. In germline, CDR1 is DFQATT, CDR2 SNEGSKA (reference sequence). The CDR3 protein is CSASAGEASPLHF.

This CDR3 reads CSVGQGANTEAFF. The chain recombines TRBV29-1 with TRBJ1-1; TCRdb's assignment of TRBD1 cannot be checked, as there is no DNA. The germline V gene has CDR1 SQVTM and CDR2 ANQGSEA. The CDR3 totals 13 residues.

The gene calls are TRBV11-3 and TRBJ2-3; without DNA, the TCRdb call of TRBD2 cannot be checked. The CDR3 is 17 amino acids. Germline V gene sequence: CDR1 SGHNT, CDR2 YENEEA. This CDR3 reads CASSLSISGGAPDTQYF.

This chain links TRBV5-1 with TRBJ2-7. CDR3 length: 11 amino acids. CDR1 is SGHRS and CDR2 is YFSETQ in the germline V gene. The CDR3 is CASSLGDEQYF.

The J gene is TRBJ2-5, the V gene TRBV7-3. Germline V gene lookup returns CDR1 SGHTA and CDR2 FQGTGA. The CDR3 is 13 amino acids. The CDR3 sequence is CASSLWDLETQYF.

This sequence joins TRBV7-8 and TRBJ2-1. There are 15 residues in the CDR3. Germline V gene sequence: CDR1 SGHVS, CDR2 FQNEAQ. This CDR3 is CASCFGDSSYNEQFF.

This rearrangement joins TRBV6-5 to TRBJ2-7; TCRdb outputs TRBD2, but without DNA this stays unchecked. The CDR3 loop spans 14 amino acids. Germline V gives CDR1 MNHEY, CDR2 SVGAGI. This chain's CDR3 is CASSYGGAKNEQYF.

The chain employs TRBV6-2 or TRBV6-3 and TRBJ2-1; there is no DNA to check the TCRdb D call of TRBD2. CDR3 length equals 13 residues. Germline loops: CDR1 MNHEY, CDR2 SVGEGT. The CDR3 sequence: CASSPTSFNEQFF.

The rearrangement uses TRBV6-2 or TRBV6-3 and TRBJ1-4. Looked up from germline, CDR1 is MNHEY and CDR2 is SVGEGT. The CDR3 sequence is 11 residues long. CDR3 in amino acids: CASSYSEKLFF.

The CDR3 spells CASSLGTASSYNEQLF. The chain recombines TRBV7-6 with TRBJ2-1; TCRdb's D call, TRBD2, is unchecked because there is no DNA. Germline V gene sequence: CDR1 SGHVS, CDR2 FNYEAQ. The CDR3 contains 16 residues.

V gene TRBV7-2 combines with J gene TRBJ1-2. CDR1 is SGHTA, CDR2 FQGNSA, per germline. The CDR3 extends over 12 amino acids. The CDR3 protein is CASSIQAYGYTF.